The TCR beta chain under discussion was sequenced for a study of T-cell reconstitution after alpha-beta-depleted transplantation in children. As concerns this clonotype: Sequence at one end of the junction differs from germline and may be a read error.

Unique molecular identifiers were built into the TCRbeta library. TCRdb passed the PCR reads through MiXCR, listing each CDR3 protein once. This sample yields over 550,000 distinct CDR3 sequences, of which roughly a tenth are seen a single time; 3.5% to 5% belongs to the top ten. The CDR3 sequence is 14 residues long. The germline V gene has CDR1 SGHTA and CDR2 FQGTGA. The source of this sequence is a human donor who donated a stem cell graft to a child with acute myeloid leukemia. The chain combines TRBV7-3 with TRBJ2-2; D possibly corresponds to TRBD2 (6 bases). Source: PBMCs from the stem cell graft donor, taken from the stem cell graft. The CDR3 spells CASTGGGNTGELFF. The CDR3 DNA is TGTGCTAGCACCGGGGGTGGGAATACCGGGGAGCTGTTTTTT.